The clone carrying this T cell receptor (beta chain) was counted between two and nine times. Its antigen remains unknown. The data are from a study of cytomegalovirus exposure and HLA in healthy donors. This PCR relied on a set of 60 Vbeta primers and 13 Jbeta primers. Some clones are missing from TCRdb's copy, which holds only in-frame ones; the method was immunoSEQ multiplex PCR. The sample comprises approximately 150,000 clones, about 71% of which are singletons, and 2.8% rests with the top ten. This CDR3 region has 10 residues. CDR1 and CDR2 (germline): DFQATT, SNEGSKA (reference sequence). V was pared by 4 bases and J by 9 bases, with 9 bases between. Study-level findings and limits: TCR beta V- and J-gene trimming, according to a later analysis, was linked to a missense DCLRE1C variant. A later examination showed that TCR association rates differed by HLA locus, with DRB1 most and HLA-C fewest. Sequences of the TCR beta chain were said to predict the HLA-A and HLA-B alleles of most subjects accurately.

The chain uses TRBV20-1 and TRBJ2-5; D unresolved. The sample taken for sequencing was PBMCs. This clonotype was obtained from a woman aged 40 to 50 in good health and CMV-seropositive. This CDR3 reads CSAIPHPQYF. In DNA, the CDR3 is TGCAGTGCTATCCCCCATCCCCAGTACTTC.